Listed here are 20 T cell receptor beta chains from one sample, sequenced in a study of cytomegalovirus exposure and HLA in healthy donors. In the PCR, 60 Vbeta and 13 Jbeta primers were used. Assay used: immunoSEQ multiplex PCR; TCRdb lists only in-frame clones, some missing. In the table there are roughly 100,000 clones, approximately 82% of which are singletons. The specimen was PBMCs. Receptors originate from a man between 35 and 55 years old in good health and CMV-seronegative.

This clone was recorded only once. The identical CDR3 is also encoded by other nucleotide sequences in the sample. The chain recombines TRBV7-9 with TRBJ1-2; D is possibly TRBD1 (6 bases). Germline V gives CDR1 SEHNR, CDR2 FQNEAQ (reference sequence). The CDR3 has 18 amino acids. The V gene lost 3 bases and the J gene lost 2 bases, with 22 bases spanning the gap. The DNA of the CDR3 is TGTGCCAGCAGCTTGAACCACCGGACAGAGATTCCGAACTATGGCTACACCTTC. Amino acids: CASSLNHRTEIPNYGYTF.

CDR3 DNA sequence: TGTGCCAGCAACGACCAGGGGCGGGGGGGCGGCGGGGAGCTGTTTTTT. This gives the protein CASNDQGRGGGGELFF. The rearrangement uses TRBV9 and TRBJ2-2, with 9 bases matching TRBD2. Germline assignment: CDR1 SGDLS and CDR2 YYNGEE. V lost 6 bases to trimming and J lost 7 bases; unmatched junction nucleotides: 13. The CDR3 length is 16 residues.

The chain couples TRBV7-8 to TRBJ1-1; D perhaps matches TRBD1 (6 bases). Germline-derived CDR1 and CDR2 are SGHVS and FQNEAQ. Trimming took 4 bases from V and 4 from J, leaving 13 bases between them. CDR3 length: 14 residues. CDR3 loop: CASSWGGQGTEAFF. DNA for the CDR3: TGTGCCAGCAGCTGGGGGGGGCAGGGCACTGAAGCTTTCTTT.

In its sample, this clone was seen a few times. CDR3 amino acids: CASRLTLRDSQLYGYTF. In DNA, the CDR3 is TGTGCCAGCAGGCTCACTCTCCGGGACAGCCAATTGTATGGCTACACCTTC. The rearrangement joins TRBV2 to TRBJ1-2; 7 bases are shared with TRBD1. Germline trimming cut 6 bases from V and 5 bases from J; bases unmatched to any gene: 18. This CDR3 is 17 amino acids long. Germline lookup yields CDR1 SNHLY and CDR2 FYNNEI.

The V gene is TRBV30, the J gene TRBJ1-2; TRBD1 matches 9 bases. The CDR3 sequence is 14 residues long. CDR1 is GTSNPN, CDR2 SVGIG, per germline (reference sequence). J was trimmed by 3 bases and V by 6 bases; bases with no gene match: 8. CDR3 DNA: TGTGCCTGTCTTCCGGGACAGGGTGACTATGGCTACACCTTC. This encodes CACLPGQGDYGYTF.

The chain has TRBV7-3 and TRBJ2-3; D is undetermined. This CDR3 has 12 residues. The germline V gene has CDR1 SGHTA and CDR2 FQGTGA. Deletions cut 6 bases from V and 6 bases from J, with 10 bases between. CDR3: CASSFRADTQYF. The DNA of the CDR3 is TGTGCCAGCAGTTTTCGAGCCGATACGCAGTATTTT.

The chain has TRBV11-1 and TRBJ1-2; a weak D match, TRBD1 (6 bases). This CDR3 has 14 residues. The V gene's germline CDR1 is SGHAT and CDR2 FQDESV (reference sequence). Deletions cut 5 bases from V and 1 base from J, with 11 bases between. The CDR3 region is CASSITQGNYGYTF. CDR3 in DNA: TGTGCCAGCAGCATAACACAGGGTAACTATGGCTACACCTTC.

The CDR3 DNA follows: TGTGCCAGCAGCTTGGCAGGGGGCACTGAAGCTTTCTTT. It codes for CASSLAGGTEAFF. The rearrangement uses TRBV11-3 and TRBJ1-1; 7 bases map to TRBD1. With 3 bases clipped from V and 4 bases from J, the junction kept 2 bases outside the gene matches. The CDR3 consists of 13 residues. Looked up from germline, CDR1 is SGHNT and CDR2 is YENEEA.

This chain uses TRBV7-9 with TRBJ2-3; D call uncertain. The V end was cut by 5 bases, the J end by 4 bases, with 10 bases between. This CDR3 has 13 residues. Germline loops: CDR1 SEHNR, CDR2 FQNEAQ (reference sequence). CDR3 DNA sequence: TGTGCCAGCAGCCGCCCCTCAGCAGATACGCAGTATTTT. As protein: CASSRPSADTQYF.

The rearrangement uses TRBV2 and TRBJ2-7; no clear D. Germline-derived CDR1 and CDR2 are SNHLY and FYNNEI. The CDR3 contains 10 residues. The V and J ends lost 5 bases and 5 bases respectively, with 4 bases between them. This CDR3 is CASSLHEQYF. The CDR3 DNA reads TGTGCCAGCAGTCTCCACGAGCAGTACTTC. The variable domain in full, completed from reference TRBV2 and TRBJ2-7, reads EPEVTQTPSHQVTQMGQEVILRCVPISNHLYFYWYRQILGQKVEFLVSFYNNEISEKSEIFDDQFSVERPDGSNFTLKIRSTKLEDSAMYFCASSLHEQYFGPGTRLTVT.

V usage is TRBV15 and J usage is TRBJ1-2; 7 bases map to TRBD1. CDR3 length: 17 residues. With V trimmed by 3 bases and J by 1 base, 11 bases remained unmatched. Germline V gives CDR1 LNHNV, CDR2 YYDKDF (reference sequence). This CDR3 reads CATSSGARGDLNYGYTF. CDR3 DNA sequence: TGTGCCACCAGCAGCGGGGCCAGGGGGGACCTTAACTATGGCTACACCTTC.

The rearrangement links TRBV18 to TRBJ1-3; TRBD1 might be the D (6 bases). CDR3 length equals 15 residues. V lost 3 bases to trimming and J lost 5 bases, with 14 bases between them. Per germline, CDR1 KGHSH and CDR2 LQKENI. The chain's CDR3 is CASSPNPGQRNTIYF. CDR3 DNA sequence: TGTGCCAGCTCACCGAATCCGGGACAACGAAACACCATATATTTT.

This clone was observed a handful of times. The CDR3 DNA is TGTGCCAGCAGCCCGGTGGACAGGGAAGCTTTCTTT. It codes for CASSPVDREAFF. The rearrangement uses TRBV5-6 and TRBJ1-1, with 7 bases identical to TRBD1. The V and J ends lost 4 bases and 8 bases, in that order; junction bases with no gene match: 5. CDR3 length: 12 residues. Germline V gene lookup returns CDR1 SGHDT and CDR2 YYEEEE. Complete variable domain (other parts from reference TRBV5-6 and TRBJ1-1): DAGVTQSPTHLIKTRGQQVTLRCSPKSGHDTVSWYQQALGQGPQFIFQYYEEEERQRGNFPDRFSGHQFPNYSSELNVNALLLGDSALYLCASSPVDREAFFGQGTRLTVV.

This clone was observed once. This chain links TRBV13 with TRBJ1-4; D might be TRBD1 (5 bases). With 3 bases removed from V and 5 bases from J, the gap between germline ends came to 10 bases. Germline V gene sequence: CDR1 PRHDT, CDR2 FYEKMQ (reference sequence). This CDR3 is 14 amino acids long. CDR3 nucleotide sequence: TGTGCCAGCAGCTTGGGGGGAAGGAATGAAAAACTGTTTTTT. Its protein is CASSLGGRNEKLFF.

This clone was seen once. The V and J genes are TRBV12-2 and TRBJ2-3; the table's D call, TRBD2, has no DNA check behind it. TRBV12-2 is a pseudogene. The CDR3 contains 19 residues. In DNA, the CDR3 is TGTGCAAGTCGCTCCCCCGGGACTAGCGGGGGGGCCAGCACAGATACGCAGTATTTT. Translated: CASRSPGTSGGASTDTQYF.

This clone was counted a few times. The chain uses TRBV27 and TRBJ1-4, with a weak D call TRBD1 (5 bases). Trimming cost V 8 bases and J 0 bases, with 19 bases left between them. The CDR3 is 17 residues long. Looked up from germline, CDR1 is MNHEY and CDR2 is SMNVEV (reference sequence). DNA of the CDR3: TGTGCCAGCCGGAGATGGGAGGGGCGATCAACTAATGAAAAACTGTTTTTT. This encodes CASRRWEGRSTNEKLFF.

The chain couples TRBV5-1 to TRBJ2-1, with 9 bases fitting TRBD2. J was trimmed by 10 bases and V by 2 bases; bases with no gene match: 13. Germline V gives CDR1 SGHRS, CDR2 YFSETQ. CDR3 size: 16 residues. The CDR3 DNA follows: TGCGCCAGCAGCTTTCTAGCGGGGCCCGCTTCGGGAGAGCAGTTCTTC. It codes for CASSFLAGPASGEQFF.

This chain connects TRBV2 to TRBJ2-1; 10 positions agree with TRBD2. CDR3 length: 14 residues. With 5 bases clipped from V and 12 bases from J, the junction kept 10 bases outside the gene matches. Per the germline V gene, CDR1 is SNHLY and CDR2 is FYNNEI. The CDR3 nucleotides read TGTGCCAGCAGTTCCCGGGAGCGGGGGGGCTCGCAGTTCTTC. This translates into CASSSRERGGSQFF.

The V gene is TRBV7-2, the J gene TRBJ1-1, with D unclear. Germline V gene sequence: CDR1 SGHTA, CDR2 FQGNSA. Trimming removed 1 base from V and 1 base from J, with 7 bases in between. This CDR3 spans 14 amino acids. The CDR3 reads CASSLVQANTEAFF. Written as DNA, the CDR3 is TGTGCCAGCAGCTTAGTGCAAGCGAACACTGAAGCTTTCTTT. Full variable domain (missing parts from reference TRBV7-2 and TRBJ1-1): GAGVSQSPSNKVTEKGKDVELRCDPISGHTALYWYRQSLGQGLEFLIYFQGNSAPDKSGLPSDRFSAERTGGSVSTLTIQRTQQEDSAVYLCASSLVQANTEAFFGQGTRLTVV.

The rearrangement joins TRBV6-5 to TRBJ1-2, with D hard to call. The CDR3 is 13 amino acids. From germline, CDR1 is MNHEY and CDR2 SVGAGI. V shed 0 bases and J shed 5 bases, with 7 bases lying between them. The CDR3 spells CASSYSNGYGYTF. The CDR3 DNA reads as TGTGCCAGCAGTTACTCGAACGGGTATGGCTACACCTTC.